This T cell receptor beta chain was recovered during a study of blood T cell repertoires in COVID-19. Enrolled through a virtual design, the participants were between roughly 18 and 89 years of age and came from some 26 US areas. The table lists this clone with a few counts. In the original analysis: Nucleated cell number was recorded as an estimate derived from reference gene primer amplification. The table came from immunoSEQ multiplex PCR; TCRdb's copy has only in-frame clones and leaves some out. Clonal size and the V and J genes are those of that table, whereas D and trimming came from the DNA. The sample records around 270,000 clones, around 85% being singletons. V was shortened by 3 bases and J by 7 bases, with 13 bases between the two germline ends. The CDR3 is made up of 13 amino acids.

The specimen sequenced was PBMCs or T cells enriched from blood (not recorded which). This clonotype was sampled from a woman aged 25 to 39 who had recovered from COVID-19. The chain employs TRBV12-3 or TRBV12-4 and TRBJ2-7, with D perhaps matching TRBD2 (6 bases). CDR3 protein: CASSFRGTGEQYF. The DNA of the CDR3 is TGTGCCAGCAGTTTTCGCGGGACGGGGGAGCAGTACTTC.